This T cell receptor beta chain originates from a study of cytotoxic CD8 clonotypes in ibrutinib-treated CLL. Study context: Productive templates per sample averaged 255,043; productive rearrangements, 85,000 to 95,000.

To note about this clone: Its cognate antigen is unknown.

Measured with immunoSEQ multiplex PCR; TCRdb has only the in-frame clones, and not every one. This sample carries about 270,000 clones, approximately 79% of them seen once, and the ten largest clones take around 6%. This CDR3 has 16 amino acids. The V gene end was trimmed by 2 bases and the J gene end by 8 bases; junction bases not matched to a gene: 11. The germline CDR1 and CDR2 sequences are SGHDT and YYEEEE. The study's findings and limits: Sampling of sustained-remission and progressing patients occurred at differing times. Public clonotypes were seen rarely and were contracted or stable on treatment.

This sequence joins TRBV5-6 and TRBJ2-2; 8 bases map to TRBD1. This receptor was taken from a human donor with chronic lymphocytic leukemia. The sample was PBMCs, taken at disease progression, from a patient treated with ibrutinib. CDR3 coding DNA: TGTGCCAGCAGCTTCGGGACAGGCACGACTTGGGGGGAGCTGTTTTTT. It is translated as CASSFGTGTTWGELFF.